Each of the 30 T cell receptor beta chains below was sequenced from the same sample in a study of radiotherapy plus CTLA-4 blockade in lung cancer. Generated by immunoSEQ multiplex PCR, the TCRdb table keeps only in-frame clones and is missing some. Here the sample spans approximately 80,000 clones, approximately 84% being singletons. The material was peripheral blood, obtained from a patient treated with radiotherapy plus ipilimumab. Receptors originate from a human donor with non-small cell lung cancer who had stable disease on radiotherapy plus ipilimumab.

The chain carries TRBV18 and TRBJ2-7, with TRBD2 matching over 7 bases. Germline assignment: CDR1 KGHSH and CDR2 LQKENI. The CDR3 covers 18 residues. J was trimmed by 2 bases and V by 2 bases; bases with no gene match: 15. The CDR3 is CASSPRNVQKRETYEQYF. The CDR3 DNA sequence: TGTGCCAGCTCACCAAGAAACGTCCAGAAGCGGGAAACCTACGAGCAGTACTTC.

The chain links TRBV5-6 to TRBJ1-1, with D unclear. This CDR3 region has 15 residues. CDR1 and CDR2 (germline): SGHDT, YYEEEE. Trimming stripped 1 base from V and 2 bases from J, with 12 bases between. The CDR3 DNA follows: TGTGCCAGCAGCTTGCTGACGACATCTAACACTGAAGCTTTCTTT. It is translated as CASSLLTTSNTEAFF.

The V and J genes are TRBV5-1 and TRBJ2-7; D remains unclear. Germline loops: CDR1 SGHRS, CDR2 YFSETQ. Trimming took 7 bases from V and 7 from J, leaving 21 bases between them. CDR3 length: 14 amino acids. The CDR3 DNA sequence: TGCGCCAGCGGGTCGGAAAGACCGGCTGATGAGCAGTACTTC. This gives the protein CASGSERPADEQYF.

With respect to this clone: Other nucleotide sequences from this sample produce the same CDR3. This chain links TRBV6-4 with TRBJ1-2; D might be TRBD1 (5 bases). The CDR3 sequence is 13 residues long. Germline CDR1 is MRHNA and CDR2 is SNTAGT. The germline V and J ends were trimmed by 6 bases and 7 bases, with 15 bases remaining between them. The CDR3 coding sequence is TGTGCCAGCAGGGGGACGTCCCAAGGTGGCTACACCTTC. Encoded protein: CASRGTSQGGYTF.

This chain uses TRBV11-3 with TRBJ2-3; 8 bases are shared with TRBD2. Germline CDR1 SGHNT, CDR2 YENEEA. CDR3 length: 15 residues. V trimming: 5 bases; J trimming: 0 bases; junction bases outside the gene matches: 4. CDR3: CASSITSGSTDTQYF. In DNA, the CDR3 is TGTGCCAGCAGCATAACTAGCGGTAGCACAGATACGCAGTATTTT.

The chain recombines TRBV9 with TRBJ2-7; possibly TRBD2 for D (6 bases). V was pared by 0 bases and J by 2 bases, with 9 bases between. Germline CDR1 and CDR2: SGDLS and YYNGEE. The CDR3 totals 14 residues. CDR3 bases: TGTGCCAGCAGCGTAGGGCGGGACGCCTACGAGCAGTACTTC. It codes for CASSVGRDAYEQYF.

This clone was detected only once. This rearrangement joins TRBV19 to TRBJ2-7; D may be TRBD2 (5 bases). The CDR3 is 12 amino acids. Per the germline V gene, CDR1 is LNHDA and CDR2 is SQIVND (reference sequence). V was clipped by 10 bases and J by 1 base, with 11 bases between them. This chain's CDR3 is CATISGSYEQYF. In DNA form, the CDR3 reads TGTGCCACCATAAGCGGTTCCTACGAGCAGTACTTC.

V usage is TRBV19 and J usage is TRBJ1-5; D perhaps matches TRBD1 (6 bases). The germline CDR1 and CDR2 sequences are LNHDA and SQIVND (reference sequence). V shed 6 bases and J shed 0 bases, with 12 bases lying between them. This CDR3 is 15 amino acids long. The CDR3 here is CASRMGANSNQPQHF. The CDR3 DNA reads as TGTGCCAGTAGAATGGGGGCAAATAGCAATCAGCCCCAGCATTTT. The complete variable domain, with remaining parts taken from reference TRBV19 and TRBJ1-5, reads DGGITQSPKYLFRKEGQNVTLSCEQNLNHDAMYWYRQDPGQGLRLIYYSQIVNDFQKGDIAEGYSVSREKKESFPLTVTSAQKNPTAFYLCASRMGANSNQPQHFGDGTRLSIL.

This rearrangement joins TRBV27 to TRBJ1-2, with D hard to call. Per germline, CDR1 MNHEY and CDR2 SMNVEV (reference sequence). There are 14 residues in the CDR3. Deletions cut 0 bases from V and 0 bases from J, with 5 bases between. CDR3 region: CASSLSTPNYGYTF. The DNA of the CDR3 is TGTGCCAGCAGTTTATCTACACCTAACTATGGCTACACCTTC.

In this sample, this clone turned up once. The chain carries TRBV7-2 and TRBJ2-5, with TRBD1 matching 8 bases. The trim removed 1 base at V and 4 bases at J, leaving 8 bases unmatched. The CDR3 runs to 16 residues. The germline gives CDR1 SGHTA, CDR2 FQGNSA. The CDR3 DNA follows: TGTGCCAGCAGCTTAGGGACAGGGATAAATCGAGAGACCCAGTACTTC. Its protein is CASSLGTGINRETQYF.

This clone turned up a few times. The V gene is TRBV2, the J gene TRBJ1-1; D call uncertain. Between the trimmed V and J ends, which lost 5 bases and 5 bases, there was a span of 12 bases. The CDR3 loop spans 13 amino acids. CDR1 and CDR2 (germline): SNHLY, FYNNEI. The CDR3 is CASSWRGSTEAFF. DNA for the CDR3: TGTGCCAGCAGTTGGCGGGGTAGTACTGAAGCTTTCTTT.

Here the CDR3 DNA reads TGTGCCAGCAGCTCTCCCGGGACCCTACTACACGAGCAGTACTTC. Protein sequence: CASSSPGTLLHEQYF. The rearrangement links TRBV7-9 to TRBJ2-5; D is possibly TRBD1 or TRBD2 (5 bases each). Judging by the DNA end, TRBJ2-7 fits better; the J call may be wrong. The germline gives CDR1 SEHNR, CDR2 FQNEAQ (reference sequence). This CDR3 is 15 amino acids long.

The chain is built from TRBV5-4 and TRBJ2-5; TRBD2 matches at 7 bases. After removal of 2 bases from V and 3 bases from J, the junction contained 1 base not matched to a gene. Germline V gene lookup returns CDR1 SGHNT and CDR2 YYREEE (reference sequence). This CDR3 comprises 13 residues. The CDR3 loop is CASSLAGKETQYF. The CDR3 DNA reads as TGTGCCAGCAGCTTAGCGGGAAAAGAGACCCAGTACTTC.

The chain joins TRBV25-1 to TRBJ2-2, with a possible D match to TRBD1 (6 bases). V was trimmed by 0 bases and J by 1 base, leaving 9 bases between them. Looked up from germline, CDR1 is MGHDK and CDR2 is SYGVNS. The CDR3 loop spans 16 amino acids. CDR3: CASSEYLQGNTGELFF. The CDR3 DNA is TGTGCCAGCAGTGAATACCTACAGGGGAACACCGGGGAGCTGTTTTTT.

This chain uses TRBV18 with TRBJ2-3; TRBD2 matches 8 bases. The length of the CDR3 is 15 residues. V dropped 0 bases and J dropped 5; count of bases not matched to a gene: 4. In germline, CDR1 is KGHSH, CDR2 LQKENI. CDR3 in amino acids: CASSPPSGVGDTQYF. CDR3 in DNA: TGTGCCAGCTCACCACCTAGCGGGGTTGGAGATACGCAGTATTTT. The full variable domain, in which reference TRBV18 and TRBJ2-3 provide the parts outside the CDR3, is NAGVMQNPRHLVRRRGQEARLRCSPMKGHSHVYWYRQLPEEGLKFMVYLQKENIIDESGMPKERFSAEFPKEGPSILRIQQVVRGDSAAYFCASSPPSGVGDTQYFGPGTRLTVL.

This clone was picked up a small number of times. The V call is TRBV5-4, the J call TRBJ2-6; weak D call: TRBD1 (5 bases). The CDR3 has 13 amino acids. From germline, CDR1 is SGHNT and CDR2 YYREEE (reference sequence). V gave up 6 bases and J gave up 4 bases, with 8 bases separating them. DNA of the CDR3: TGTGCCAGCACAGGGTTCGGGGCCAACGTCCTGACTTTC. Encoded protein: CASTGFGANVLTF.

This chain connects TRBV5-1 to TRBJ2-6; TRBD1 aligns across 7 bases. The CDR3 loop spans 15 amino acids. V shed 4 bases, J shed 0 bases, and the junction held 1 base outside the gene matches. Germline loops: CDR1 SGHRS, CDR2 YFSETQ. CDR3 DNA sequence: TGCGCCAGCAGCCGGGACAGCTCTGGGGCCAACGTCCTGACTTTC. It yields the protein CASSRDSSGANVLTF.

The chain is built from TRBV6-1 and TRBJ1-5, with TRBD1 identical over 10 bases. The germline gives CDR1 MNHNS, CDR2 SASEGT. The CDR3 has 14 residues. Losses at the gene ends were 6 bases for V and 5 bases for J; bases not matched to a gene: 4. CDR3 in amino acids: CASRAGQGHQPQHF. The CDR3 DNA reads as TGTGCCAGCAGGGCGGGACAGGGGCATCAGCCCCAGCATTTT.

This chain links TRBV7-2 with TRBJ2-5, with D unclear. Germline CDR1 and CDR2: SGHTA and FQGNSA. V lost 5 bases and J lost 5, with 9 bases in between. CDR3 length: 12 residues. This CDR3 is CASSRPTETQYF. CDR3 coding DNA: TGTGCCAGCAGCCGACCGACGGAGACCCAGTACTTC. The variable domain in full, with the rest retrieved from reference TRBV7-2 and TRBJ2-5, is GAGVSQSPSNKVTEKGKDVELRCDPISGHTALYWYRQSLGQGLEFLIYFQGNSAPDKSGLPSDRFSAERTGGSVSTLTIQRTQQEDSAVYLCASSRPTETQYFGPGTRLLVL.

The V gene is TRBV30, the J gene TRBJ1-1, with D possibly matching TRBD1 (5 bases). The CDR3 length is 13 residues. V was pared by 5 bases and J by 1 base, with 11 bases between. Germline CDR1 and CDR2: GTSNPN and SVGIG (reference sequence). The CDR3 DNA reads TGTGCCTGGTCCTTTGGGGGGAACACTGAAGCTTTCTTT. It is translated as CAWSFGGNTEAFF. The variable domain in full, with the rest retrieved from reference TRBV30 and TRBJ1-1, is SQTIHQWPATLVQPVGSPLSLECTVEGTSNPNLYWYRQAAGRGLQLLFYSVGIGQISSEVPQNLSASRPQDRQFILSSKKLLLSDSGFYLCAWSFGGNTEAFFGQGTRLTVV.

The chain is built from TRBV2 and TRBJ2-7; 9 positions match TRBD1. Trimming at V came to 8 bases and at J to 4 bases, leaving 9 bases not matched to a gene. Germline CDR1 SNHLY, CDR2 FYNNEI. The CDR3 has 14 residues. CDR3 nucleotides: TGTGCCAGCGGGGGGACAGGGTCTCAGTACGAGCAGTACTTC. As protein: CASGGTGSQYEQYF. Using reference TRBV2 and TRBJ2-7 for the parts outside the CDR3, the full variable domain is EPEVTQTPSHQVTQMGQEVILRCVPISNHLYFYWYRQILGQKVEFLVSFYNNEISEKSEIFDDQFSVERPDGSNFTLKIRSTKLEDSAMYFCASGGTGSQYEQYFGPGTRLTVT.

The CDR3 loop is CASSVDVMTDTQYF. The CDR3 DNA sequence: TGTGCCAGCAGCGTAGATGTGATGACAGATACGCAGTATTTT. The V call is TRBV9, the J call TRBJ2-3; D is ambiguous. The CDR3 runs 14 residues. CDR1 is SGDLS and CDR2 is YYNGEE in the germline V gene. Deletions cut 0 bases from V and 3 bases from J, with 8 bases between.

The chain is built from TRBV10-3 and TRBJ2-7; D is undetermined. The ends were cut back, 4 bases at V and 0 bases at J, with 4 bases in the middle. This CDR3 is built from 12 residues. Per germline, CDR1 ENHRY and CDR2 SYGVKD. The CDR3 reads CAISGPSYEQYF. DNA for the CDR3: TGTGCCATCAGTGGTCCCTCCTACGAGCAGTACTTC.

The genes are TRBV11-2 and TRBJ1-3; D gene ambiguous. Trimming stripped 4 bases from V and 0 bases from J, with 16 bases between. From germline, CDR1 is SGHAT and CDR2 FQNNGV. The CDR3 has 17 residues. DNA for the CDR3: TGTGCCAGCAGCTCGGAGGGAATACCTCTCTCTGGAAACACCATATATTTT. It translates to CASSSEGIPLSGNTIYF.

This chain uses TRBV27 with TRBJ1-5; D is possibly TRBD1 (5 bases). Germline CDR1 MNHEY, CDR2 SMNVEV (reference sequence). The CDR3 is made up of 14 amino acids. Trimming shortened V by 6 bases and J by 2 bases, and 11 bases separated the two germline ends. In DNA, the CDR3 is TGTGCCAGCAGACTAGGGGCGGGCAATCAGCCCCAGCATTTT. Protein: CASRLGAGNQPQHF.

A note on this clone: Distinct nucleotide sequences in the sample also encode this CDR3. J is TRBJ2-5 and V is TRBV11-2; 9 bases map to TRBD1. CDR3 length equals 14 residues. Per the germline V gene, CDR1 is SGHAT and CDR2 is FQNNGV. The V gene end was trimmed by 4 bases and the J gene end by 2 bases; junction bases not matched to a gene: 2. This chain's CDR3 is CASSSTGGQETQYF. CDR3 bases: TGTGCCAGCAGCTCGACAGGGGGTCAAGAGACCCAGTACTTC.

This clone appeared once. The chain is built from TRBV7-7 and TRBJ2-5; TRBD2 aligns across 8 bases. Germline V CDR1 and CDR2: SSHAT, FNYEAQ (reference sequence). CDR3 length: 15 amino acids. V was pared by 1 base and J by 4 bases, with 5 bases of the junction left unmatched. CDR3 residues: CASSLVGTSGETQYF. CDR3 nucleotides: TGTGCCAGCAGCTTAGTAGGTACTAGCGGAGAGACCCAGTACTTC.

J is TRBJ2-2 and V is TRBV7-9; no definite D call. The CDR3 length is 18 residues. Germline CDR1 and CDR2: SEHNR and FQNEAQ (reference sequence). V was pared by 3 bases and J by 6 bases, with 23 bases between. The CDR3: CASSFLNLRTRSAGELFF. The DNA of the CDR3 is TGTGCCAGCAGCTTTTTAAACCTGCGGACGAGGTCCGCCGGGGAGCTGTTTTTT.

The gene calls are TRBV9 and TRBJ2-7; the D is unclear. The V end lost 3 bases, the J end lost 4 bases, and 8 bases lay between the germline ends. The V gene's germline CDR1 is SGDLS and CDR2 YYNGEE. The CDR3 runs to 12 residues. CDR3 amino acids: CASSANGYEQYF. In DNA, the CDR3 is TGTGCCAGCAGCGCCAACGGGTACGAGCAGTACTTC.

J is TRBJ2-1 and V is TRBV4-1; 9 bases are a match to TRBD2. CDR1 is MGHRA and CDR2 is YSYEKL in the germline V gene. The CDR3 is 14 residues long. The V and J ends lost 4 bases and 2 bases, in that order; junction bases with no gene match: 0. The CDR3, as DNA: TGCGCCAGCAGCCTAGCGGGGGCCTACAATGAGCAGTTCTTC. It codes for CASSLAGAYNEQFF.